This T cell receptor (beta chain) was sequenced in a study of blood T cell repertoires in COVID-19. About the research overall: PBMCs, B-cell-depleted T cells, or T cells provided the cDNA or gDNA that made up the material.

Seattle patients were enrolled during active infection and followed longitudinally. Data came from immunoSEQ multiplex PCR; TCRdb stores just in-frame clones and leaves some out. This sample yields 200,000 to 250,000 clones, of which approximately 85% are seen a single time; approximately 5% belongs to the top ten. The sequence was collected from a man in his fifties with COVID-19, enrolled during active disease. The material sequenced was peripheral blood.

CDR3 protein: CASSELGDTGYGYTF. The CDR3 region has the DNA TGTGCCAGCAGTGAATTGGGCGACACCGGCTATGGCTACACCTTC. This chain links TRBV25-1 with TRBJ1-2; no firm D call. Deletions cut 1 base from V and 4 bases from J, with 13 bases between. Germline CDR1 and CDR2: MGHDK and SYGVNS. The CDR3 length is 15 residues.